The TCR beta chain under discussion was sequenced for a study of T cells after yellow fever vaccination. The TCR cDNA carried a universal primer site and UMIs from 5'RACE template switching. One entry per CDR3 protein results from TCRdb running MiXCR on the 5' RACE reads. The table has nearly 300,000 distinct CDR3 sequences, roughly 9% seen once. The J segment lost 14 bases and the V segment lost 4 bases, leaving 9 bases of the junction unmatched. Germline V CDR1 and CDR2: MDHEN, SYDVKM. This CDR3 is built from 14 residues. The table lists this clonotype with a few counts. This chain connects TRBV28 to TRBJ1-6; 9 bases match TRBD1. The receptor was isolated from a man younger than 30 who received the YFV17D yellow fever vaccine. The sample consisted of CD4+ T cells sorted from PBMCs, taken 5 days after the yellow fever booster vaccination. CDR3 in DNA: TGTGCCAGCAGTTCCGGGACAGGGACGTACACCCTCCACTTT. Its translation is CASSSGTGTYTLHF.